Below, 23 T cell receptor beta chains from the same sample are listed, as sequenced in a study of cytotoxic CD8 clonotypes in ibrutinib-treated CLL. The data were produced by immunoSEQ multiplex PCR, yet TCRdb's version contains in-frame clones alone and is incomplete. The data contain over 120,000 clones, over 60% of them singletons. The source was PBMCs, collected after 12 months of ibrutinib treatment. The receptors were gathered from a human donor with chronic lymphocytic leukemia.

CDR3: CASSTDRTWETQYF. The CDR3 nucleotides read TGTGCCAGCAGCACCGATCGGACTTGGGAGACCCAGTACTTC. The chain joins TRBV14 to TRBJ2-5; D may be TRBD2 (5 bases). The CDR3 is 14 residues long. V was cut by 5 bases and J by 5 bases, with 15 bases left in between. Germline CDR1 SGHDN, CDR2 FVKESK.

This chain connects TRBV27 to TRBJ1-1, with D possibly being TRBD1 (5 bases). V dropped 5 bases and J dropped 4 bases, with 14 bases sitting between them. This CDR3 has 14 residues. Germline CDR1 is MNHEY and CDR2 is SMNVEV (reference sequence). Here the CDR3 reads CASSPLDGGTEAFF. The CDR3 coding sequence is TGTGCCAGCAGTCCCTTGGACGGGGGCACTGAAGCTTTCTTT.

This clone was seen only once. V gene TRBV11-3 combines with J gene TRBJ2-7; D is ambiguous. The germline V gene encodes CDR1 SGHNT and CDR2 YENEEA. The ends were cut back, 2 bases at V and 0 bases at J, with 5 bases in the middle. The CDR3 totals 13 residues. In DNA form, the CDR3 reads TGTGCCAGCAGCTTATCGGGCTCCTACGAGCAGTACTTC. Residues: CASSLSGSYEQYF.

The V call is TRBV10-3, the J call TRBJ2-7; maybe TRBD2 (6 bases). Germline CDR1 reads ENHRY; CDR2 reads SYGVKD. CDR3 size: 14 residues. The ends were cut back, 1 base at V and 3 bases at J, with 10 bases in the middle. CDR3 bases: TGTGCCATCAGTGAGTTAAGGGACTTCTACGAGCAGTACTTC. This encodes CAISELRDFYEQYF.

The chain couples TRBV7-2 to TRBJ2-7; D is unclear. The V gene lost 5 bases and the J gene lost 0 bases, with 14 bases spanning the gap. The CDR3 runs 15 residues. Looked up from germline, CDR1 is SGHTA and CDR2 is FQGNSA. The CDR3 here is CASSRIAAASYEQYF. CDR3 bases: TGTGCCAGCAGCCGGATAGCCGCTGCCTCCTACGAGCAGTACTTC.

The chain uses TRBV30 and TRBJ1-5; no reliable D call. V shed 3 bases and J shed 1 base, with 7 bases lying between them. CDR1 GTSNPN and CDR2 SVGIG come from the germline V gene (reference sequence). There are 13 residues in the CDR3. The CDR3 DNA reads as TGTGCCTGGAGCCCGGACAGCAATCAGCCCCAGCATTTT. It yields the protein CAWSPDSNQPQHF.

The rearrangement joins TRBV5-1 to TRBJ2-1, with TRBD1 matching over 7 bases. CDR1 is SGHRS, CDR2 YFSETQ, per germline. The CDR3 has 13 amino acids. J lost 9 bases, V lost 2 bases, and 5 bases had no gene match. CDR3 loop: CASSFRPGGEQFF. The CDR3 DNA sequence: TGCGCCAGCAGCTTTCGGCCAGGGGGTGAGCAGTTCTTC.

This clone was found once. The chain joins TRBV27 to TRBJ2-5; D remains unclear. V lost 2 bases to trimming and J lost 4 bases, with 17 bases between them. The CDR3 is 16 amino acids. The germline V gene encodes CDR1 MNHEY and CDR2 SMNVEV (reference sequence). The DNA for the CDR3 is TGTGCCAGCAGTTTAAGTTTAAAGGAGACTGGAGAGACCCAGTACTTC. Its translation is CASSLSLKETGETQYF.

The V and J genes are TRBV9 and TRBJ2-5, with 9 bases that match TRBD2. From germline, CDR1 is SGDLS and CDR2 YYNGEE. CDR3 size: 15 residues. V trimming: 3 bases; J trimming: 5 bases; junction bases outside the gene matches: 8. CDR3 in DNA: TGTGCCAGCAGCGAACGTAGCGGGAGACAGGAGACCCAGTACTTC. Translating gives CASSERSGRQETQYF.

The gene calls are TRBV7-2 and TRBJ2-1, with 10 bases identical to TRBD2. V gave up 5 bases and J gave up 3 bases; unmatched junction bases: 4. The CDR3 covers 15 residues. The germline V gene has CDR1 SGHTA and CDR2 FQGNSA. The CDR3 spells CASSPRTSGYNEQFF. The CDR3 DNA sequence: TGTGCCAGCAGCCCTAGGACTAGCGGCTACAATGAGCAGTTCTTC.

This clone was seen only a few times. The rearrangement links TRBV25-1 to TRBJ2-7; D is uncertain. The CDR3 is made up of 12 amino acids. Germline CDR1 MGHDK, CDR2 SYGVNS. The ends were cut back, 6 bases at V and 2 bases at J, with 8 bases in the middle. As DNA, the CDR3 is TGTGCCAGCAGGAAGGACGCCTACGAGCAGTACTTC. Translation gives CASRKDAYEQYF.

The chain links TRBV4-2 to TRBJ2-7; D call uncertain. Germline CDR1 is LGHNA and CDR2 is YNFKEQ. This CDR3 comprises 15 residues. V was trimmed by 0 bases and J by 2 bases, leaving 11 bases between them. The CDR3 sequence: CASSQEPSRAYEQYF. In nucleotides, the CDR3 is TGTGCCAGCAGCCAAGAGCCTTCCCGAGCCTACGAGCAGTACTTC.

This clone was counted a single time. The rearrangement links TRBV2 to TRBJ2-3, with TRBD1 identical over 8 bases. J lost 3 bases, V lost 9 bases, and 5 bases had no gene match. The CDR3 runs to 13 residues. Germline V gene data show CDR1 as SNHLY and CDR2 as FYNNEI. CDR3 in DNA: TGTGCCAGTTTAGGACAGGGAACAGATACGCAGTATTTT. As protein: CASLGQGTDTQYF.

This chain links TRBV7-8 with TRBJ2-1; D remains unclear. Germline V gene data show CDR1 as SGHVS and CDR2 as FQNEAQ. V was clipped by 1 base and J by 10 bases, with 14 bases between them. The CDR3 length is 14 residues. The CDR3 spells CASSLGRSGQEQFF. Here the CDR3 DNA reads TGTGCCAGCAGCTTAGGTAGGAGTGGCCAGGAGCAGTTCTTC.

This chain joins TRBV19 and TRBJ2-2; 8 nucleotides match TRBD1. CDR1 is LNHDA and CDR2 is SQIVND in the germline V gene (reference sequence). Losses at the gene ends were 5 bases for V and 5 bases for J; bases not matched to a gene: 1. The CDR3 extends over 13 amino acids. In DNA, the CDR3 is TGTGCCAGTAGTGACAGGGGTACCGGGGAGCTGTTTTTT. Amino acid sequence: CASSDRGTGELFF. The whole variable domain, remainder taken from reference TRBV19 and TRBJ2-2, is DGGITQSPKYLFRKEGQNVTLSCEQNLNHDAMYWYRQDPGQGLRLIYYSQIVNDFQKGDIAEGYSVSREKKESFPLTVTSAQKNPTAFYLCASSDRGTGELFFGEGSRLTVL.

The sample holds a few counts of this clone. The chain carries TRBV5-5 and TRBJ1-1; perhaps TRBD1 as D (6 bases). Trimming removed 3 bases from V and 2 bases from J, with 11 bases in between. Germline V gene lookup returns CDR1 SGHKS and CDR2 YYEKEE (reference sequence). This CDR3 comprises 14 residues. CDR3 coding DNA: TGTGCCAGCAGCTACCACAGGGTAAACACTGAAGCTTTCTTT. This sequence encodes CASSYHRVNTEAFF.

V is TRBV7-9 and J is TRBJ2-2; the match to TRBD2 covers 8 bases. Germline CDR1 is SEHNR and CDR2 is FQNEAQ (reference sequence). The trim removed 10 bases at V and 5 bases at J, leaving 6 bases unmatched. CDR3 size: 13 residues. The CDR3 spells CATGLARTGELFF. The CDR3 nucleotides read TGTGCCACAGGACTAGCTCGGACCGGGGAGCTGTTTTTT.

The chain couples TRBV18 to TRBJ2-7; D could derive from TRBD1 or TRBD2 (5 bases each). The germline V and J ends were trimmed by 0 bases and 2 bases, with 8 bases remaining between them. The CDR3 runs 14 residues. The V gene's germline CDR1 is KGHSH and CDR2 LQKENI. CDR3 DNA sequence: TGTGCCAGCTCACCACCATCGGGGCCCTACGAGCAGTACTTC. As protein: CASSPPSGPYEQYF.

The chain uses TRBV7-8 and TRBJ1-5; 7 nucleotides agree with TRBD1. CDR1 SGHVS and CDR2 FQNEAQ come from the germline V gene. The V gene end was trimmed by 3 bases and the J gene end by 5 bases; junction bases not matched to a gene: 4. The CDR3 has 14 amino acids. Written as DNA, the CDR3 is TGTGCCAGCAGCTTCGGAGGGGGCGATCAGCCCCAGCATTTT. It translates to CASSFGGGDQPQHF.

This clone was seen a single time. The genes are TRBV7-3 and TRBJ2-2; D not resolved. Per germline, CDR1 SGHTA and CDR2 FQGTGA. Trimming left V 4 bases short and J 6 bases short, with 9 bases between. The CDR3 loop spans 13 amino acids. The CDR3 protein is CASSSYRSGELFF. The CDR3 DNA reads as TGTGCCAGCAGCTCCTACAGATCCGGGGAGCTGTTTTTT.

This chain links TRBV7-2 with TRBJ2-6; TRBD1 is a possible D gene (6 bases). The length of the CDR3 is 17 residues. V lost 4 bases and J 2 bases, leaving 15 bases between the germline ends. From germline, CDR1 is SGHTA and CDR2 FQGNSA. CDR3 sequence: CASSSMRAGAGANVLTF. In DNA form, the CDR3 reads TGTGCCAGCAGCTCAATGCGGGCAGGGGCTGGGGCCAACGTCCTGACTTTC.

V usage is TRBV27 and J usage is TRBJ1-5; unclear D gene. This CDR3 comprises 15 residues. The germline V gene encodes CDR1 MNHEY and CDR2 SMNVEV (reference sequence). The ends were cut back, 2 bases at V and 6 bases at J, with 14 bases in the middle. The CDR3 DNA sequence: TGTGCCAGCAGTTTACGTGTGGGTGGCCTTCAGCCCCAGCATTTT. Translated, it gives CASSLRVGGLQPQHF.

The chain is built from TRBV7-2 and TRBJ2-3, with D maybe TRBD2 (5 bases). The germline V and J ends were trimmed by 0 bases and 1 base, with 11 bases remaining between them. The CDR3 is 16 amino acids. Germline CDR1 reads SGHTA; CDR2 reads FQGNSA. The CDR3 coding sequence is TGTGCCAGCAGCTTAGCGCGGGCTTTTGGCACAGATACGCAGTATTTT. It encodes CASSLARAFGTDTQYF. The full variable domain, with the rest looked up from reference TRBV7-2 and TRBJ2-3, is GAGVSQSPSNKVTEKGKDVELRCDPISGHTALYWYRQSLGQGLEFLIYFQGNSAPDKSGLPSDRFSAERTGGSVSTLTIQRTQQEDSAVYLCASSLARAFGTDTQYFGPGTRLTVL.